The source of this T cell receptor (beta chain) is a study of shared clonotypes between healthy human individuals. Method: immunoSEQ multiplex PCR; TCRdb's copy keeps in-frame clones and lacks some. Here the sample spans around 700,000 clones, around two thirds being singletons. The CDR3 has 11 amino acids. V was clipped by 4 bases and J by 3 bases, with 4 bases between them. Germline assignment: CDR1 MDHEN and CDR2 SYDVKM. In the case of this clone: The sample holds other DNA sequences that translate to the same CDR3.

This chain connects TRBV28 to TRBJ2-7, with no clear D. The TCR originated in a woman aged 25 to 45 in good health. The specimen sequenced was memory CD4+ T cells sorted from blood. Subset denoted: CD45RA-negative fraction. The CDR3 is CASSSVYEQYF. The CDR3 bases are TGTGCCAGCAGTTCGGTCTACGAGCAGTACTTC.